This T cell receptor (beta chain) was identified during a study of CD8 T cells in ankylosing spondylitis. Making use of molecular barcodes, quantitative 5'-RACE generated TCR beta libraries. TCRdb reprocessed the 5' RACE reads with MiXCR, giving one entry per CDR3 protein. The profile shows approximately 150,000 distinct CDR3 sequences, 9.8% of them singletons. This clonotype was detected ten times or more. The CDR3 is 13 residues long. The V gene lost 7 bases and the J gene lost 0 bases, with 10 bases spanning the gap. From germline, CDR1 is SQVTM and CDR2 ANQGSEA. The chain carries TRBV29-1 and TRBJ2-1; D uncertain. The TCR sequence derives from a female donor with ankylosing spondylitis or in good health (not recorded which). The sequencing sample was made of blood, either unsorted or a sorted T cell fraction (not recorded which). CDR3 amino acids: CSAQHSSYNEQFF. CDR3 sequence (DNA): TGCAGCGCCCAACACAGCTCCTACAATGAGCAGTTCTTC.